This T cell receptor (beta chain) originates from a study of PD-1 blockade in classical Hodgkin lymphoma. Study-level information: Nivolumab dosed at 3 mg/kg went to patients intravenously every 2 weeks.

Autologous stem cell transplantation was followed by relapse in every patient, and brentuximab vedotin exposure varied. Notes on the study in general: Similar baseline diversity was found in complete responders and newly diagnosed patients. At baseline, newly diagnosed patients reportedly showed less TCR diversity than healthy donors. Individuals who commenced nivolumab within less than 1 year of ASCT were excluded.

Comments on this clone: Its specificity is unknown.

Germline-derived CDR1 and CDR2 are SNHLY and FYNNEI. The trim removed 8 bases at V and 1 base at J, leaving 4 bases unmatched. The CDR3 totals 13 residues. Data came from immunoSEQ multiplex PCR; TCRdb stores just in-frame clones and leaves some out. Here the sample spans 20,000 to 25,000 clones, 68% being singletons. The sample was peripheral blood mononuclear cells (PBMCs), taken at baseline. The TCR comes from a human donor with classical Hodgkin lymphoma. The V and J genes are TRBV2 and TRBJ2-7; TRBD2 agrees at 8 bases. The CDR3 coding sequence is TGTGCCAGCCTGGCGGGGGGATCCTACGAGCAGTACTTC. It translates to CASLAGGSYEQYF.